This T cell receptor (beta chain) derives from a study of blood T cell repertoires in COVID-19. Seattle's enrolled individuals joined amid active infection and were then monitored longitudinally. CDR1 and CDR2 (germline): SGHVS, FQNEAQ. The V and J ends lost 6 bases and 1 base, in that order; junction bases with no gene match: 10. The length of the CDR3 is 17 residues. Assay used: immunoSEQ multiplex PCR; TCRdb lists only in-frame clones, some missing. The table has about 230,000 clones, about nine tenths seen once; the top ten hold 11%. The chain joins TRBV7-8 to TRBJ1-3; 9 nucleotides align to TRBD1. Sample: peripheral blood. The receptor comes from a man aged 45-65 years with COVID-19, enrolled during active disease. The CDR3 region is CASRSTGGVLSGNTIYF. The CDR3 coding sequence is TGTGCCAGCAGGTCTACAGGGGGCGTATTGTCTGGAAACACCATATATTTT.